Described below is a single T cell receptor (beta chain) sequence and its context. The antigen remains undetermined. V gave up 8 bases and J gave up 2 bases; unmatched junction bases: 8. Per germline, CDR1 SNHLY and CDR2 FYNNEI. The CDR3 is 14 amino acids. Here immunoSEQ multiplex PCR was the method, and the copy in TCRdb shows in-frame clones only, minus some. This sample carries about 110,000 clones, under 85% of them seen once, and the ten largest clones take approximately 2.9%. This record comes from a study of cytomegalovirus exposure and HLA in healthy donors. General study findings and limits: The investigators catalogued some 150 TCR beta chains as cytomegalovirus-associated. Reported results showed that the classifier diagnosed cytomegalovirus status with high specificity and sensitivity.

Sequencing used PBMCs. V gene TRBV2 combines with J gene TRBJ1-1; 7 bases line up with TRBD1. The origin of this receptor is a woman under 30 in good health and CMV-seronegative. CDR3 sequence (DNA): TGTGCCAGCTTAAGGGGGCTTGGTAACACTGAAGCTTTCTTT. Protein: CASLRGLGNTEAFF.